One sample yielded the 17 T cell receptor beta chains listed below, sequenced in a study of blood T cell repertoires in COVID-19. TCRdb's table, derived via immunoSEQ multiplex PCR, lists solely in-frame clones and lacks some. The data contain approximately 290,000 clones, roughly nine tenths of them singletons. Source material: peripheral blood. These receptors were obtained from a woman aged 25 to 45 with COVID-19, enrolled during active disease.

The chain couples TRBV5-1 to TRBJ2-7; 10 positions match TRBD2. The CDR3 runs to 16 residues. After removal of 0 bases from V and 3 bases from J, the junction contained 6 bases not matched to a gene. The germline V gene has CDR1 SGHRS and CDR2 YFSETQ. The CDR3 is CASSLAVAGGFYEQYF. The CDR3 DNA follows: TGCGCCAGCAGCTTGGCAGTAGCGGGGGGCTTCTACGAGCAGTACTTC.

The chain has TRBV6-5 and TRBJ2-7; 8 nucleotides line up with TRBD1. The CDR3 length is 14 residues. The germline CDR1 and CDR2 sequences are MNHEY and SVGAGI. Trimming cost V 5 bases and J 1 base; bases outside gene matches: 4. The CDR3 spells CASSRTGLSYEQYF. CDR3 coding DNA: TGTGCCAGCAGTCGGACAGGGCTGTCCTACGAGCAGTACTTC.

The chain combines TRBV4-1 with TRBJ2-7, with D possibly matching TRBD2 (6 bases). This CDR3 comprises 14 residues. V lost 3 bases, J lost 6 bases, and 15 bases lay in between. Germline CDR1 and CDR2: MGHRA and YSYEKL. The CDR3 DNA follows: TGCGCCAGCAGCCACGTGGGGGGAGTCGGCGAGCAGTACTTC. This gives the protein CASSHVGGVGEQYF.

This chain uses TRBV11-2 with TRBJ1-2; no reliable D call. This CDR3 is built from 16 residues. The germline V gene has CDR1 SGHAT and CDR2 FQNNGV. V lost 3 bases and J 1 base, leaving 15 bases between the germline ends. This CDR3 reads CASSFTARPRNYGYTF. DNA for the CDR3: TGTGCCAGCAGCTTTACGGCGCGGCCCCGTAACTATGGCTACACCTTC.

The V gene is TRBV6-5, the J gene TRBJ2-5; 7 positions match TRBD1. Germline lookup yields CDR1 MNHEY and CDR2 SVGAGI. The junction had 9 bases not matched to a gene; V was cut back by 6 bases and J by 2 bases. CDR3 length: 15 amino acids. CDR3: CASRPRRDRQETQYF. The CDR3 region has the DNA TGTGCCAGCAGGCCAAGACGGGACAGACAAGAGACCCAGTACTTC.

The chain joins TRBV3-1 (or the pseudogene TRBV3-2) to TRBJ2-5, with 10 positions matching TRBD2. CDR1 is LGHDT and CDR2 is YNNKEL in the germline V gene (reference sequence). With V trimmed by 0 bases and J by 3 bases, 19 bases remained unmatched. The CDR3 loop spans 21 amino acids. As DNA, the CDR3 is TGTGCCAGCAGCCAAGAAACGGCCGGTCTGCGCAGCGGGGGGGCGGAAGAGACCCAGTACTTC. Encoded protein: CASSQETAGLRSGGAEETQYF.

The genes are TRBV4-2 and TRBJ2-1, with 7 bases lining up with TRBD2. Germline V gene sequence: CDR1 LGHNA, CDR2 YNFKEQ. V lost 0 bases to trimming and J lost 0 bases; unmatched junction nucleotides: 2. The CDR3 covers 16 residues. The CDR3 bases are TGTGCCAGCAGCCAAGAGGGAGGGACCTCCTACAATGAGCAGTTCTTC. Translated: CASSQEGGTSYNEQFF.

V is TRBV3-1 (or the pseudogene TRBV3-2) and J is TRBJ1-3; D gene unclear. Trimming left V 1 base short and J 4 bases short, with 8 bases between. The CDR3 loop spans 14 amino acids. Germline values: CDR1 LGHDT, CDR2 YNNKEL (reference sequence). The CDR3 protein is CASSQGAGGNTIYF. DNA of the CDR3: TGTGCCAGCAGCCAAGGAGCCGGGGGAAACACCATATATTTT.

This chain links TRBV3-1 (or the pseudogene TRBV3-2) with TRBJ2-3, with 7 positions matching TRBD2. Germline V CDR1 and CDR2: LGHDT, YNNKEL (reference sequence). Trimming removed 2 bases from V and 2 bases from J; junction bases left unmatched: 4. The CDR3 is 15 residues long. The CDR3 here is CASSQLGGDTDTQYF. CDR3 in DNA: TGTGCCAGCAGCCAATTGGGGGGGGACACAGATACGCAGTATTTT.

This chain joins TRBV23-1 and TRBJ1-3; D is unresolved. TRBV23-1 is an open reading frame whose function is uncertain. Trimming stripped 9 bases from V and 4 bases from J, with 7 bases between. The CDR3 consists of 11 residues. The CDR3 DNA follows: TGCGCCAGAACACAGGGAAACACCATATATTTT. Its translation is CARTQGNTIYF.

V usage is TRBV7-8 and J usage is TRBJ1-2; tentatively, D is TRBD1 (6 bases). Germline loops: CDR1 SGHVS, CDR2 FQNEAQ. The CDR3 has 13 amino acids. The ends were cut back, 6 bases at V and 8 bases at J, with 16 bases in the middle. Written as DNA, the CDR3 is TGTGCCAGCAGGCCTACCGGGCAGGGGGGCTACACCTTC. Translating it yields CASRPTGQGGYTF.

The CDR3 sequence is CASSPTRGRTEAFF. DNA of the CDR3: TGTGCCAGCAGCCCGACTAGGGGTAGAACTGAAGCTTTCTTT. The chain links TRBV11-2 to TRBJ1-1; tentative D call: TRBD1 (5 bases). Germline assignment: CDR1 SGHAT and CDR2 FQNNGV. The CDR3 contains 14 residues. Trimming left V 5 bases short and J 5 bases short, with 15 bases between.

The V and J genes are TRBV5-4 and TRBJ1-2, with TRBD1 as a possible D gene (6 bases). Germline V lookup: CDR1 SGHNT, CDR2 YYREEE (reference sequence). The V gene lost 3 bases and the J gene lost 5 bases, with 17 bases spanning the gap. The CDR3 spans 15 residues. The CDR3 loop reads CASSYFYRGGYGYTF. The CDR3 bases are TGTGCCAGCAGCTACTTCTACAGAGGGGGTTATGGCTACACCTTC.

This chain connects TRBV19 to TRBJ2-7; 7 nucleotides line up with TRBD2. Unmatched junction bases numbered 9, after V lost 5 bases and J lost 5 bases. The CDR3 is 14 amino acids. Germline V gives CDR1 LNHDA, CDR2 SQIVND (reference sequence). CDR3 DNA sequence: TGTGCCAGTAGTCTCCGGACTAGTATCAACGAGCAGTACTTC. Translating it yields CASSLRTSINEQYF.

The V gene is TRBV5-1, the J gene TRBJ2-2, with a possible D match to TRBD1 (5 bases). CDR3 length equals 15 residues. Germline CDR1 SGHRS, CDR2 YFSETQ. The V end was cut by 1 base, the J end by 2 bases, with 9 bases between. The DNA for the CDR3 is TGCGCCAGCAGCTTGACGACAGTTAACACCGGGGAGCTGTTTTTT. It is translated as CASSLTTVNTGELFF.

J is TRBJ1-2 and V is TRBV15, with 11 bases identical to TRBD1. Germline V lookup: CDR1 LNHNV, CDR2 YYDKDF (reference sequence). The trim removed 1 base at V and 4 bases at J, leaving 2 bases unmatched. This CDR3 has 15 residues. CDR3 bases: TGTGCCACCAGCAGAGTTGGGACAGGGGGCTATGGCTACACCTTC. As protein: CATSRVGTGGYGYTF.

The rearrangement links TRBV14 to TRBJ2-7; TRBD2 might be the D (5 bases). Per the germline V gene, CDR1 is SGHDN and CDR2 is FVKESK. CDR3 length: 14 residues. The germline V and J ends were trimmed by 2 bases and 5 bases, with 13 bases remaining between them. The CDR3 DNA reads as TGTGCCAGCAGCCAATCGCCGGGGTGGAACGAGCAGTACTTC. Translating it yields CASSQSPGWNEQYF.